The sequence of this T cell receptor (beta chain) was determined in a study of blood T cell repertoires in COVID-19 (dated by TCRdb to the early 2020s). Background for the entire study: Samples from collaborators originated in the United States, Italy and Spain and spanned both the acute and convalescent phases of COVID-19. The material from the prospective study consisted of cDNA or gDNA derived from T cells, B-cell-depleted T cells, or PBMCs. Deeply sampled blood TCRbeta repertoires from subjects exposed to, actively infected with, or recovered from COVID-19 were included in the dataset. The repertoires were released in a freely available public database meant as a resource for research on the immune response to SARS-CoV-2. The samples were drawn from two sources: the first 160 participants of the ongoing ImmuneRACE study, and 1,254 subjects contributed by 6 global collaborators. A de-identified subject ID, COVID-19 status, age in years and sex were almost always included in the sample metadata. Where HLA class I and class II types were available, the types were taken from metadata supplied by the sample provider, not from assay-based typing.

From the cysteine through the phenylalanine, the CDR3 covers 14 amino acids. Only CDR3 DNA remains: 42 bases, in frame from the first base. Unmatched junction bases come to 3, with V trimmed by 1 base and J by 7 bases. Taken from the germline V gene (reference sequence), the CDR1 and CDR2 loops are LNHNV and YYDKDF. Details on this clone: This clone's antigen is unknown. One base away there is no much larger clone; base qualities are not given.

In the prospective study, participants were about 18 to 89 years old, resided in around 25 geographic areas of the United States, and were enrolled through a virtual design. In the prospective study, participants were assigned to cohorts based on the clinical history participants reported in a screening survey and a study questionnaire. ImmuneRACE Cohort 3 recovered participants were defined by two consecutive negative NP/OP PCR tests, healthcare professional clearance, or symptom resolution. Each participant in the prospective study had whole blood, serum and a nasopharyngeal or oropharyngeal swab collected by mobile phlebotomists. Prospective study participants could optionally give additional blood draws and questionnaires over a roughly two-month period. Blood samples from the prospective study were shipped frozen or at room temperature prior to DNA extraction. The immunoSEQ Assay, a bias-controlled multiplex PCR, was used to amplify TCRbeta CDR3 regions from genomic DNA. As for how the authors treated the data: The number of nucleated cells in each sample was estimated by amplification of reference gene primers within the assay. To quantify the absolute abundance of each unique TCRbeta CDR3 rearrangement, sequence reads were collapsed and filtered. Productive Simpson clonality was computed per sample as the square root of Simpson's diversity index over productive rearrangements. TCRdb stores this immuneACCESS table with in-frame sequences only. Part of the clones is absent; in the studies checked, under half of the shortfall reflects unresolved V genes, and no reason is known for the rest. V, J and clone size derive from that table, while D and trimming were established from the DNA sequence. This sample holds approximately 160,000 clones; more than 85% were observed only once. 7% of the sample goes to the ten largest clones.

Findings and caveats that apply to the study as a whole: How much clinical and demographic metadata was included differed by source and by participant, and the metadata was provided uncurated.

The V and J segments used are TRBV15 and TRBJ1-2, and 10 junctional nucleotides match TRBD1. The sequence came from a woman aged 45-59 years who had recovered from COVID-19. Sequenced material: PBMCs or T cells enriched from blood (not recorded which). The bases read TGTGCCACCAGCAGAGCCGGGACAGGGGCTGGCTACACCTTC. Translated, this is CATSRAGTGAGYTF.